The 30 T cell receptor beta chains listed next were all sequenced from one sample in a study of shared clonotypes between healthy human individuals. Sequencing used immunoSEQ multiplex PCR; TCRdb keeps in-frame clones, though not all of them. Of a few million clones in the sample, about 92% were seen once. The sequenced material came from naive CD4+ T cells from PBMCs. Subset here: CD45RA+ positively selected. Every receptor here comes from a young man in good health. Some clones in this sample may be carry-over from other donors' samples.

The rearrangement links TRBV6-5 to TRBJ1-3; tentatively, D is TRBD1 (5 bases). V dropped 4 bases and J dropped 2 bases, with 12 bases sitting between them. This CDR3 has 15 residues. The germline gives CDR1 MNHEY, CDR2 SVGAGI. The CDR3 DNA reads TGTGCCAGCAGTTCACAGGTTTCTGCTGGAAACACCATATATTTT. Translated: CASSSQVSAGNTIYF.

CDR3 in DNA: TGTGCCAGCAGCCCCGCGGTGGGGGACACCGGGGAGCTGTTTTTT. Its protein product is CASSPAVGDTGELFF. The chain is built from TRBV7-2 and TRBJ2-2; tentatively, D is TRBD1 or TRBD2 (5 bases each). CDR1 is SGHTA, CDR2 FQGNSA, per germline. The CDR3 totals 15 residues. Trimming removed 5 bases at V and 3 bases at J, with 13 bases between.

The chain's CDR3 is CASSYLSKKDYGYTF. The CDR3 coding sequence is TGTGCCAGCAGCTACCTCTCTAAAAAAGACTATGGCTACACCTTC. This chain uses TRBV7-3 with TRBJ1-2; D uncertain. This CDR3 spans 15 amino acids. The germline V and J ends were trimmed by 4 bases and 3 bases, with 15 bases remaining between them. Germline V lookup: CDR1 SGHTA, CDR2 FQGTGA.

Of note for this clone: This same CDR3 is encoded by further DNA sequences in the sample. The genes are TRBV19 and TRBJ1-5; D call uncertain. V was cut by 3 bases and J by 0 bases, with 6 bases left in between. From germline, CDR1 is LNHDA and CDR2 SQIVND (reference sequence). CDR3 length: 14 amino acids. CDR3 sequence reads: CASSIQASNQPQHF. CDR3 in DNA: TGTGCCAGTAGTATTCAGGCTAGCAATCAGCCCCAGCATTTT.

This chain links TRBV15 with TRBJ2-7; 9 nucleotides agree with TRBD2. CDR3 length: 15 amino acids. Trimming cost V 1 base and J 2 bases; bases outside gene matches: 3. Germline V gene sequence: CDR1 LNHNV, CDR2 YYDKDF (reference sequence). The CDR3 protein is CATSRGTSEPYEQYF. In nucleotides, the CDR3 is TGTGCCACCAGCAGAGGGACTAGCGAGCCCTACGAGCAGTACTTC.

The chain employs TRBV28 and TRBJ1-3; D not certain. CDR3 length: 14 residues. V lost 6 bases to trimming and J lost 0 bases, with 9 bases between them. Germline CDR1 reads MDHEN; CDR2 reads SYDVKM. The CDR3 bases are TGTGCCAGCAGACTTCTTAGCTCTGGAAACACCATATATTTT. It specifies CASRLLSSGNTIYF. Filled out from reference TRBV28 and TRBJ1-3, the complete variable domain reads DVKVTQSSRYLVKRTGEKVFLECVQDMDHENMFWYRQDPGLGLRLIYFSYDVKMKEKGDIPEGYSVSREKKERFSLILESASTNQTSMYLCASRLLSSGNTIYFGEGSWLTVV.

The chain combines TRBV7-2 with TRBJ1-1; possible D gene TRBD1, 5 bases. Trimming removed 5 bases at V and 5 bases at J, with 15 bases between. Germline V gene data show CDR1 as SGHTA and CDR2 as FQGNSA. The CDR3 has 14 residues. CDR3 in DNA: TGTGCCAGCAGCGGAAGGGGAGGGCGGACTGAAGCTTTCTTT. Protein: CASSGRGGRTEAFF. The variable domain in full, completed from reference TRBV7-2 and TRBJ1-1, reads GAGVSQSPSNKVTEKGKDVELRCDPISGHTALYWYRQSLGQGLEFLIYFQGNSAPDKSGLPSDRFSAERTGGSVSTLTIQRTQQEDSAVYLCASSGRGGRTEAFFGQGTRLTVV.

This sequence joins TRBV6-1 and TRBJ1-1; tentatively, D is TRBD1 (5 bases). V was cut by 7 bases and J by 1 base, with 16 bases left in between. Germline CDR1 MNHNS, CDR2 SASEGT. This CDR3 comprises 15 residues. This CDR3 is CASTLGGDPNTEAFF. The DNA for the CDR3 is TGTGCCAGCACTCTCGGAGGGGATCCGAACACTGAAGCTTTCTTT.

This chain links TRBV7-2 with TRBJ1-2, with 10 bases aligning to TRBD1. Germline values: CDR1 SGHTA, CDR2 FQGNSA. The CDR3 totals 16 residues. Trimming took 1 base from V and 4 from J; bases not matched to a gene: 6. The CDR3 sequence is CASSLDSGTGVYGYTF. Here the CDR3 DNA reads TGTGCCAGCAGCTTAGATAGTGGGACAGGGGTCTATGGCTACACCTTC.

This clone was detected a few times. The chain combines TRBV9 with TRBJ1-4; 7 bases align to TRBD1. Germline CDR1 and CDR2: SGDLS and YYNGEE. V dropped 4 bases and J dropped 1; count of bases not matched to a gene: 4. This CDR3 is built from 15 residues. The CDR3 region has the DNA TGTGCCAGCAGCCGACAGGGTGGAACTAATGAAAAACTGTTTTTT. Translation gives CASSRQGGTNEKLFF.

V and J are TRBV11-2 and TRBJ2-7, with a possible D match to TRBD2 (6 bases). Germline CDR1 SGHAT, CDR2 FQNNGV. The CDR3 is made up of 15 amino acids. V gave up 4 bases and J gave up 0 bases, with 13 bases separating them. CDR3 bases: TGTGCCAGCAGCTCCCCCCTCGGGAGCTCCTACGAGCAGTACTTC. It is translated as CASSSPLGSSYEQYF.

Concerning this clone itself: This sample includes further DNA sequences coding for the same CDR3. V gene TRBV5-1 combines with J gene TRBJ2-5, with TRBD2 matching 9 bases. Losses at the gene ends were 4 bases for V and 4 bases for J; bases not matched to a gene: 5. CDR3 length: 14 amino acids. Germline assignment: CDR1 SGHRS and CDR2 YFSETQ. DNA of the CDR3: TGCGCCAGCAGCCCAGCGGGAGGTAGAGAGACCCAGTACTTC. Protein: CASSPAGGRETQYF.

V gene TRBV28 combines with J gene TRBJ2-1; D perhaps matches TRBD2 (6 bases). V was pared by 2 bases and J by 3 bases, with 14 bases between. The CDR3 is 16 residues long. Per the germline V gene, CDR1 is MDHEN and CDR2 is SYDVKM. The CDR3 coding sequence is TGTGCCAGCAGTTTAATCCGGAGGGCCTACTACAATGAGCAGTTCTTC. Encoded protein: CASSLIRRAYYNEQFF.

The rearrangement joins TRBV5-6 to TRBJ2-5; D may be TRBD2 (6 bases). Near its end, the DNA agrees better with TRBJ2-7, so the J call may be wrong. Germline V gene lookup returns CDR1 SGHDT and CDR2 YYEEEE. This CDR3 has 15 residues. The CDR3 nucleotides read TGTGCCAGCAGCTTCCGGGACTTCAGCCGCTACGAGCAGTACTTC. It codes for CASSFRDFSRYEQYF.

In its sample, this clone was seen once. Here the CDR3 DNA reads TGTGCCAGCGGGACTAGCGGAGGGAGGTACAATGAGCAGTTCTTC. It specifies CASGTSGGRYNEQFF. This chain joins TRBV9 and TRBJ2-1; 11 bases agree with TRBD2. Trimming took 7 bases from V and 4 from J; bases not matched to a gene: 7. Germline CDR1 is SGDLS and CDR2 is YYNGEE. The CDR3 runs 15 residues.

The genes are TRBV6-5 and TRBJ2-5; D is uncertain. Germline CDR1 and CDR2: MNHEY and SVGAGI. Trimming cost V 8 bases and J 4 bases, with 5 bases left between them. CDR3 length: 10 residues. DNA of the CDR3: TGTGCCAGCCCGGGAGAGACCCAGTACTTC. It codes for CASPGETQYF.

This chain joins TRBV28 and TRBJ2-5; possible D gene TRBD2, 5 bases. The CDR3 is 13 amino acids. Germline V gene lookup returns CDR1 MDHEN and CDR2 SYDVKM. Trimming took off 5 bases at V and 7 bases at J, with 14 bases between the two ends. The CDR3 protein is CASSPPGRGTQYF. Written as DNA, the CDR3 is TGTGCCAGCAGTCCCCCGGGCCGGGGGACCCAGTACTTC.

This clone appeared a single time. The chain recombines TRBV11-1 with TRBJ1-1; D unclear. This CDR3 spans 14 amino acids. Germline V gives CDR1 SGHAT, CDR2 FQDESV (reference sequence). V dropped 7 bases and J dropped 0 bases, with 12 bases sitting between them. CDR3 loop: CASTPLGLNTEAFF. CDR3 nucleotides: TGTGCCAGCACCCCCCTAGGGTTGAACACTGAAGCTTTCTTT.

The genes are TRBV7-8 and TRBJ2-2, with 14 bases fitting TRBD2. The junction had 9 bases not matched to a gene; V was cut back by 5 bases and J by 7 bases. This CDR3 comprises 17 residues. Germline-derived CDR1 and CDR2 are SGHVS and FQNEAQ. The CDR3 DNA is TGTGCCAGCAGCCCGACTAGCGGGAGGGCCCGGGACGGGGAGCTGTTTTTT. It codes for CASSPTSGRARDGELFF. Filled out from reference TRBV7-8 and TRBJ2-2, the complete variable domain reads GAGVSQSPRYKVAKRGQDVALRCDPISGHVSLFWYQQALGQGPEFLTYFQNEAQLDKSGLPSDRFFAERPEGSVSTLKIQRTQQEDSAVYLCASSPTSGRARDGELFFGEGSRLTVL.

The chain employs TRBV27 and TRBJ2-3; the D gene is possibly TRBD2 (5 bases). Per germline, CDR1 MNHEY and CDR2 SMNVEV (reference sequence). CDR3 length: 17 residues. V gave up 1 base and J gave up 2 bases, with 16 bases separating them. Here the CDR3 reads CASSLWQERSPTDTQYF. CDR3 sequence (DNA): TGTGCCAGCAGTTTATGGCAGGAGCGGTCCCCCACAGATACGCAGTATTTT.

V is TRBV11-2 and J is TRBJ2-1; weak D call: TRBD2 (6 bases). CDR1 is SGHAT and CDR2 is FQNNGV in the germline V gene. The CDR3 contains 19 residues. V lost 7 bases and J lost 0, with 25 bases in between. The CDR3, as DNA: TGTGCCAGCATCCCGGGGGATTGGGGGAACAGATACTCCTACAATGAGCAGTTCTTC. Its translation is CASIPGDWGNRYSYNEQFF.

The chain couples TRBV5-4 to TRBJ2-5, with TRBD1 matching 8 bases. The CDR3 is 13 amino acids. The germline gives CDR1 SGHNT, CDR2 YYREEE (reference sequence). V lost 5 bases to trimming and J lost 7 bases; unmatched junction nucleotides: 7. The DNA for the CDR3 is TGTGCCAGCAGTCTGACAGGGGATGGGACCCAGTACTTC. It yields the protein CASSLTGDGTQYF. Using reference TRBV5-4 and TRBJ2-5 for the parts outside the CDR3, the full variable domain is ETGVTQSPTHLIKTRGQQVTLRCSSQSGHNTVSWYQQALGQGPQFIFQYYREEENGRGNFPPRFSGLQFPNYSSELNVNALELDDSALYLCASSLTGDGTQYFGPGTRLLVL.

The chain carries TRBV9 and TRBJ2-7; D perhaps matches TRBD1 (7 bases). The germline V gene has CDR1 SGDLS and CDR2 YYNGEE. V was shortened by 2 bases and J by 2 bases, with 14 bases between the two germline ends. The length of the CDR3 is 15 residues. The CDR3 DNA follows: TGTGCCAGCAGCGTTCAACCAGGGGGGACCTACGAGCAGTACTTC. Its protein is CASSVQPGGTYEQYF.

The J gene is TRBJ2-1, the V gene TRBV5-1; the D gene is possibly TRBD1 (6 bases). CDR1 and CDR2 from the germline V gene are SGHRS and YFSETQ. This CDR3 is 16 amino acids long. V lost 0 bases and J lost 4, with 14 bases in between. The CDR3 spells CASSLGRQAGYNEQFF. CDR3 sequence (DNA): TGCGCCAGCAGCTTGGGTCGACAGGCTGGATACAATGAGCAGTTCTTC.

This chain uses TRBV28 with TRBJ2-4, with D possibly TRBD2 on 6 matching bases. This CDR3 is 16 amino acids long. Looked up from germline, CDR1 is MDHEN and CDR2 is SYDVKM. Trimming removed 6 bases at V and 7 bases at J, with 22 bases between. The CDR3 sequence: CASSEGTDQRGNIQYF. The CDR3 DNA is TGTGCCAGCAGCGAAGGGACCGATCAACGGGGGAACATTCAGTACTTC.

V is TRBV19 and J is TRBJ2-7; 14 nucleotides align to TRBD2. Germline V gene lookup returns CDR1 LNHDA and CDR2 SQIVND (reference sequence). The V segment lost 4 bases and the J segment 2 bases; nucleotides outside the gene matches: 1. The CDR3 has 15 residues. In DNA, the CDR3 is TGTGCCAGTAGTAGGGGACTAGCGGGAGCCTACGAGCAGTACTTC. Protein product: CASSRGLAGAYEQYF.

About this clone itself: Other nucleotide sequences in the sample specify the same CDR3. CDR3 amino acids: CASSPDSYYGYTF. CDR3 DNA sequence: TGCGCCAGCAGCCCCGACTCCTACTATGGCTACACCTTC. The V and J genes are TRBV5-1 and TRBJ1-2; no clear D. With 4 bases removed from V and 3 bases from J, the gap between germline ends came to 10 bases. The germline V gene encodes CDR1 SGHRS and CDR2 YFSETQ. The CDR3 contains 13 residues.

This clone appeared a single time. The chain carries TRBV7-2 and TRBJ1-2, with D unresolved. The CDR3 length is 13 residues. The ends were cut back, 5 bases at V and 8 bases at J, with 15 bases in the middle. The germline V gene encodes CDR1 SGHTA and CDR2 FQGNSA. Written as DNA, the CDR3 is TGTGCCAGCAGCCCGACCGAGACCCGGGGCTACACCTTC. Translating gives CASSPTETRGYTF.

This clone was counted a single time. The V gene is TRBV28, the J gene TRBJ2-1; D unresolved. Deletions cut 11 bases from V and 0 bases from J, with 8 bases between. This CDR3 contains 12 residues. Germline CDR1 MDHEN, CDR2 SYDVKM. Here the CDR3 reads CAGASSYNEQFF. In nucleotides, the CDR3 is TGTGCCGGAGCGAGCTCCTACAATGAGCAGTTCTTC. Looking up the rest from reference TRBV28 and TRBJ2-1 gives the full variable domain: DVKVTQSSRYLVKRTGEKVFLECVQDMDHENMFWYRQDPGLGLRLIYFSYDVKMKEKGDIPEGYSVSREKKERFSLILESASTNQTSMYLCAGASSYNEQFFGPGTRLTVL.

The chain is built from TRBV6-1 and TRBJ2-2, with unresolved D. From germline, CDR1 is MNHNS and CDR2 SASEGT. This CDR3 has 15 amino acids. V lost 2 bases, J lost 4 bases, and 11 bases lay in between. CDR3 sequence (DNA): TGTGCCAGCAGTGAACCCCGGTCGAGCACCGGGGAGCTGTTTTTT. Amino acid sequence: CASSEPRSSTGELFF.